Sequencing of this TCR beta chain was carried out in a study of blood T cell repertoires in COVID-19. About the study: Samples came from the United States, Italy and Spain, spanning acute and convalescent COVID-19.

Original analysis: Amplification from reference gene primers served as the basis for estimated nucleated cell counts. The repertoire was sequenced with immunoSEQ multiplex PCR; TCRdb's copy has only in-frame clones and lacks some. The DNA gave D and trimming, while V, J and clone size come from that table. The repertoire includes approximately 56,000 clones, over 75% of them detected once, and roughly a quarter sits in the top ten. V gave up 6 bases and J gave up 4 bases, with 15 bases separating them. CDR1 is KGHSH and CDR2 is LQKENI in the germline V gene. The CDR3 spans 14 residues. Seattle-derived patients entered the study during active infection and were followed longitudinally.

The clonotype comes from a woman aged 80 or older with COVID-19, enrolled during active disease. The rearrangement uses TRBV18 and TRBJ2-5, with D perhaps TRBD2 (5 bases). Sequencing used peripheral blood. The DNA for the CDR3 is TGTGCCAGCTCCCTCCTCCCGGGGTCAGAGACCCAGTACTTC. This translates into CASSLLPGSETQYF.